What follows are 10 T cell receptor beta chains derived from one specimen sequenced in a study of T-cell memory formation after mild COVID-19. One entry per CDR3 protein results from TCRdb running MiXCR on the 5' RACE reads. Counted here are some 330,000 distinct CDR3 sequences, 21% occurring once; the ten biggest clones make up approximately 13%. The material sequenced was PBMCs or a T cell subset sorted from them (not recorded which). The source of these receptors is an adult woman who had mild COVID-19 (a few samples of this study predate the infection). Cell type and time point are not known.

This clonotype was found a few times. The chain carries TRBV19 and TRBJ1-5, with unresolved D. Germline-derived CDR1 and CDR2 are LNHDA and SQIVND (reference sequence). The CDR3 has 15 residues. The ends were cut back, 2 bases at V and 0 bases at J, with 8 bases in the middle. CDR3 sequence (DNA): TGTGCCAGTAGTATAACGAGATATAGCAATCAGCCCCAGCATTTT. Translating gives CASSITRYSNQPQHF.

This clonotype was seen a few times. The chain combines TRBV4-3 with TRBJ2-3; D not resolved. Germline assignment: CDR1 LGHNA and CDR2 YSLEER. This CDR3 contains 14 residues. V was pared by 0 bases and J by 3 bases, with 7 bases between. This chain's CDR3 is CASSQDWGTDTQYF. DNA for the CDR3: TGCGCCAGCAGCCAAGATTGGGGAACAGATACGCAGTATTTT.

The V call is TRBV5-1, the J call TRBJ2-7, with D perhaps assigned TRBD1 or TRBD2 (5 bases each). The CDR3 is 13 amino acids. Germline V gene sequence: CDR1 SGHRS, CDR2 YFSETQ. V was cut by 0 bases and J by 6 bases, with 10 bases left in between. This CDR3 reads CASSLVSGREQYF. The CDR3 DNA sequence: TGCGCCAGCAGCTTGGTCTCGGGGCGCGAGCAGTACTTC.

This clonotype was counted a few times. The rearrangement uses TRBV2 and TRBJ1-5; unclear D gene. The V end lost 8 bases, the J end lost 2 bases, and 16 bases lay between the germline ends. CDR1 is SNHLY, CDR2 FYNNEI, per germline. The CDR3 loop spans 15 amino acids. DNA for the CDR3: TGTGCCAGCTCATCGCGGGGAACTGGCAATCAGCCCCAGCATTTT. It is translated as CASSSRGTGNQPQHF.

This clonotype has a count of ten or more. The J gene is TRBJ2-3, the V gene TRBV20-1; 9 bases match TRBD2. The CDR3 sequence is 17 residues long. CDR1 is DFQATT, CDR2 SNEGSKA, per germline (reference sequence). The ends lost 0 bases at V and 5 bases at J; junction bases unmatched: 12. The chain's CDR3 is CSARDLASGKVGDTQYF. The CDR3 DNA follows: TGCAGTGCTAGAGATCTAGCTAGCGGGAAGGTTGGAGATACGCAGTATTTT.

This clonotype has only a few counts. The rearrangement joins TRBV6-6 to TRBJ1-2; a possible D gene is TRBD1 (6 bases). Germline CDR1 MNHNY, CDR2 SVGAGI (reference sequence). The length of the CDR3 is 15 residues. Trimming took off 6 bases at V and 3 bases at J, with 17 bases between the two ends. The CDR3 region has the DNA TGTGCCAGCAGGGACCCGGGGGGCGCGGACTATGGCTACACCTTC. Translation gives CASRDPGGADYGYTF.

This clonotype was counted many times. The chain has TRBV5-6 and TRBJ1-1; D might be TRBD1 (5 bases). CDR1 is SGHDT and CDR2 is YYEEEE in the germline V gene. Trimming cost V 4 bases and J 0 bases, with 10 bases left between them. The length of the CDR3 is 14 residues. The CDR3 is CASSLTDLNTEAFF. The CDR3, as DNA: TGTGCCAGCAGCCTGACAGACCTGAACACTGAAGCTTTCTTT.

This clonotype was seen a few times. The chain joins TRBV7-9 to TRBJ2-1, with D perhaps matching TRBD2 (5 bases). CDR1 and CDR2 (germline): SEHNR, FQNEAQ (reference sequence). The CDR3 is made up of 15 amino acids. V was pared by 4 bases and J by 4 bases, with 14 bases between. The CDR3 bases are TGTGCCAGCAGCTCAGGACTCCGCCGATACAATGAGCAGTTCTTC. This codes for CASSSGLRRYNEQFF.

This clonotype was counted between two and nine times. This chain connects TRBV7-9 to TRBJ2-7; D perhaps matches TRBD2 (6 bases). The CDR3 covers 15 residues. Germline V gene sequence: CDR1 SEHNR, CDR2 FQNEAQ (reference sequence). V lost 6 bases and J 0 bases, leaving 15 bases between the germline ends. CDR3 in DNA: TGTGCCAGCAGTACCGGGACTCGTAGCTCCTACGAGCAGTACTTC. Protein sequence: CASSTGTRSSYEQYF.

This chain's CDR3 is CASSLLASQQGTEAFF. The CDR3 region has the DNA TGCGCCAGCAGCTTGTTGGCCTCACAACAGGGAACTGAAGCTTTCTTT. The V and J genes are TRBV5-1 and TRBJ1-1; tentatively, D is TRBD1 (6 bases). The V end lost 1 base, the J end lost 5 bases, and 18 bases lay between the germline ends. The CDR3 runs to 16 residues. CDR1 and CDR2 (germline): SGHRS, YFSETQ.